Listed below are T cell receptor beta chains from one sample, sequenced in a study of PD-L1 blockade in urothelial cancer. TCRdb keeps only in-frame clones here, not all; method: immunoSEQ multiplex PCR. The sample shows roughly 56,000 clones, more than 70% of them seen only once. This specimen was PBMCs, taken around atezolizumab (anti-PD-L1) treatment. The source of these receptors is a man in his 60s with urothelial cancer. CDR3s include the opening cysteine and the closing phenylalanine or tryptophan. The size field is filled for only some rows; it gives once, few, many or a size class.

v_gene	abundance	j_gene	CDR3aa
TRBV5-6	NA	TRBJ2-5	CASRRDRGETQYF
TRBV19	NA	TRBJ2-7	CASSITSGSSYEQYF
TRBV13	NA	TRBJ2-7	CASSQPGGSYEQYF
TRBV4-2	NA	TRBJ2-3	CASSQGQLTDTQYF
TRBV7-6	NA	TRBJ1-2	CASSLTGVAGGYTF
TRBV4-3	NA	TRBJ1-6	CASSDRFYSPLHF
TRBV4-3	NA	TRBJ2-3	CASSHAKTSGGADTQYF
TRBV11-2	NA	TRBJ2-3	CASSLGAATDTQYF
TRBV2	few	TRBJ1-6	CASRVAGDNSPLHF
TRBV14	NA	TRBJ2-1	CASSQGPAGGAYNEQFF
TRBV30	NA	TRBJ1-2	CAWSALGTGPFYYGYTF
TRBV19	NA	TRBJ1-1	CASSEWDRGLTEAFF
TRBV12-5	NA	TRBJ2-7	CASGFGTAHEQYF
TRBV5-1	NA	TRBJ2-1	CASSLIGQGALAGALFSNEQFF
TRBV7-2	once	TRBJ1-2	CASSFGQGNYGYTF
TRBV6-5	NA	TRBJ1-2	CASEGQIHYGYTF
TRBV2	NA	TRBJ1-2	CASGARQGYGYTF
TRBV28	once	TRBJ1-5	CASSRGFNQPQHF
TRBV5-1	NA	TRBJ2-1	CASSLGLLQYEQFF
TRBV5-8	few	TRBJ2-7	CASTNRLEQYF
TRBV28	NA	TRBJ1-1	CASSLSPGNTEAFF